This T cell receptor beta chain was identified in a study of cytomegalovirus exposure and HLA in healthy donors. Study-level information: As an earlier analysis found, about 179 million T cells yielded some 120 million unique TCR beta sequences. The study's findings and limits: Diagnosis of cytomegalovirus status made by the classifier reportedly showed high specificity and sensitivity. Clonal expansion was found to be greater in HLA-associated TCR beta chains than in equally common others in a later analysis. Donors were assumed by presence/absence analyses to have roughly uniform sequencing depth.

The V gene end was trimmed by 1 base and the J gene end by 4 bases; junction bases not matched to a gene: 1. Germline CDR1 and CDR2: SGHVS and FNYEAQ. The CDR3 covers 14 residues. PCR was performed using 60 Vbeta and 13 Jbeta primers. Clones were sequenced by immunoSEQ multiplex PCR, and TCRdb holds only the in-frame ones, with some missing. The table lists around 190,000 clones, 65% to 85% of them singletons. To note about this clone: What it recognizes is unknown. Other DNA sequences in this specimen translate into the identical CDR3.

This clonotype was obtained from a man younger than 35 in good health and CMV-seronegative. This chain joins TRBV7-6 and TRBJ1-3; 7 positions agree with TRBD1. Sample: PBMCs. The CDR3 bases are TGTGCCAGCAGCTTAGAAGGGGGCGGAAACACCATATATTTT. Translated: CASSLEGGGNTIYF.